The present TCR beta chain was sequenced within a study of Graves' ophthalmopathy and Graves' hyperthyroidism. This clonotype was picked up many times. RNA transcripts were the template, and TCR beta CDR3 regions were amplified from them. Second-round multiplex PCR came after first-round RT-PCR with HTBI primers. TCRdb ran MiXCR on the multiplex PCR reads and lists one entry per CDR3 protein. The profile shows some 520,000 distinct CDR3 sequences, roughly an eighth of them singletons. The CDR3 covers 15 residues. With 4 bases removed from V and 2 bases from J, the gap between germline ends came to 9 bases. The V gene's germline CDR1 is LNHDA and CDR2 SQIVND (reference sequence).

This chain connects TRBV19 to TRBJ2-6; D is undetermined. Input material: blood. The clonotype originates from a woman aged 25-40 years with Graves' ophthalmopathy. The CDR3, as DNA: TGTGCCAGTAGTACGGACCGTCCTGGGGCCAACGTCCTGACTTTC. It encodes CASSTDRPGANVLTF.